This T cell receptor beta chain was captured by sequencing in a study of molecular identifiers for immune sequencing clone quantification (dated by TCRdb to the late 2010s). Describing the broader study: For a replicate experiment, the RNA from either 20,000 or 100,000 naive CD8 T cells was divided into five aliquots, and four of those aliquots went on to sequencing. This methods study used CD8 T cells to benchmark TCR RNA copy counting and molecular-identifier clustering-based TCR repertoire sequencing (MIDCIRS).

V is clipped by 4 bases and J by 2 bases, and the sequence between their germline boundaries is 15 bases long. Sequences SGHTA (CDR1) and FQGNSA (CDR2) are obtained from the germline V gene. From cysteine to phenylalanine, the CDR3 is 16 amino acids long. The retained sequence is limited to the CDR3, 48 bases, with the frame set at the first base. Libraries of naive CD8 T cells were built from around 20,000 to 1,000,000 sorted cells, with 10%, 30% or 50% of the purified RNA used. On a BD FACSAria II, naive CD8 T cells were FACS-sorted as CD8+CD4-CCR7+CD45RA+ and collected into RLT Plus buffer. Roughly ten TCR copies' worth of Jurkat RNA were spiked into roughly 19,000-1,000,000 naive CD8 T cell samples to test detection sensitivity. CD8 T cells were enriched using RosetteSep CD8+ T Cell Enrichment Cocktail and Ficoll-Paque, and the enriched cells then underwent ACK red cell lysis. This clonotype was counted ten times or more. Its binding antigen is unknown. No base quality values were provided; no much bigger clone lies one nucleotide off.

Libraries came from PCR. Sequencing instrument: Illumina HiSeq 4000. Bulk TCR libraries were made following a previously described method, with the TCR primers given in Table S5. Total RNA was purified with the Qiagen AllPrep DNA/RNA kit. Before any analysis, reads coming from multiple sequencing runs of the same library were combined into one pool. As for the original processing: Only reads with exact TCR constant sequence were kept, trimmed to 150 nt, and grouped by their 12-nt molecular barcodes. Reads in each barcode group were sub-clustered using a 15% Levenshtein threshold, and a quality-weighted consensus sequence was built for each RNA molecule. Non-functional sequences were discarded, and so were lower-count sequences lying one edit away from another sequence. Based on fitting two negative binomial distributions, any barcode sub-cluster with under 20% of the maximum read count was discarded. Through fastp at Q25 and MiXCR, TCRdb rebuilt clones from the public reads, retaining in-frame beta chains. Every distinct CDR3 protein forms one entry, paired with its most common genes and DNA. In this record, the V and J calls reflect TCRdb's handling and not the investigators' own analysis. This sample has just under 65,000 distinct CDR3 sequences in its table, and around 17% of those were observed once. Around 1.6% of the sample is in the top ten clones.

General conclusions and limits of the study: Clones above 20 RNA copies held over 99% of molecules in CMV-specific effector cells but under 1% in naive cells. Spiked-in Jurkat TCR RNA equal to a single cell's worth was reported to be detectable even within one million naive CD8 T cells. Modeling estimated about three recovered TCR RNA copies per cell, compared with about 9.3 by digital PCR, which implies roughly 27% capture efficiency. Identical TCR molecules sharing a barcode could cause highly expanded clone sizes to be underestimated. The naive libraries included spiked-in Jurkat TCR RNA (around 10 copies' worth), and this RNA is not part of the donor repertoire. When barcode sub-clustering was left out, chimeric consensus sequences inflated TCR diversity, with chimeras reaching as high as 47%.

The rearrangement joined TRBV7-2 to TRBJ2-1; the D gene is possibly TRBD1, with 5 bases matching. This receptor was obtained from a human donor in good health. Some libraries in this study had Jurkat cell RNA spiked in. Sequences were obtained from naive CD8+ T cells from blood, with Jurkat cell RNA spiked in. The meaning of the sample's cell subset or site label: FACS-sorted CD8+CD4-CCR7+CD45RA+ naive T cells. The CDR3 in this case is CASSWIPQVTYNEQFF. The DNA reads TGTGCCAGCAGCTGGATACCACAGGTCACCTACAATGAGCAGTTCTTC.